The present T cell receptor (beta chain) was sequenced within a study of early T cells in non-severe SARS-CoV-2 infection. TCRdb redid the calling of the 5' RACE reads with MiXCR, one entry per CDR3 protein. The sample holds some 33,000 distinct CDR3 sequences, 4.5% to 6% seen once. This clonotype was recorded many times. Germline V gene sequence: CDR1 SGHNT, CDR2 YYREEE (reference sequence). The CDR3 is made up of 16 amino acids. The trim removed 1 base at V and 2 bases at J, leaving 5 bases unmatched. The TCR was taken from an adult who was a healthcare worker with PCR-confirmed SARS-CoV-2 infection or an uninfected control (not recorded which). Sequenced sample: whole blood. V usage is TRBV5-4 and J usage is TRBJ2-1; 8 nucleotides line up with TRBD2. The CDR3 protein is CASSLIGTRAYNEQFF. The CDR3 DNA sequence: TGTGCCAGCAGCTTGATCGGGACTAGGGCCTACAATGAGCAGTTCTTC.